This T cell receptor beta chain was documented in a study of cytomegalovirus exposure and HLA in healthy donors. The study, taken as a whole, reports: A cluster of highly shared sequence variants was likely a sequencing artifact. Presence/absence comparisons presumed near-even sequencing depth among donors.

CDR3 size: 16 residues. The V and J ends lost 0 bases and 7 bases, in that order; junction bases with no gene match: 8. Germline-derived CDR1 and CDR2 are MNHEY and SMNVEV (reference sequence). This PCR relied on a set of 60 Vbeta primers and 13 Jbeta primers. Clones were read by immunoSEQ multiplex PCR, and TCRdb kept only the in-frame ones, dropping some. The sample lists about 130,000 clones; 77% were seen once. In regard to this clone: Its antigen is not identified.

The V gene is TRBV27, the J gene TRBJ1-5, with 8 positions matching TRBD1. The sample was PBMCs. The receptor comes from a woman between 40 and 55 years old in good health and CMV-seropositive. CDR3 bases: TGTGCCAGCAGTTTATCCTCCAGGGGGCTAGGACAGCCCCAGCATTTT. Translating it yields CASSLSSRGLGQPQHF.